These 9 T cell receptor beta chains originate from one sample sequenced in a study of blood T cell repertoires in COVID-19. The repertoire was sequenced with immunoSEQ multiplex PCR; TCRdb's copy has only in-frame clones and lacks some. The table shows about 21,000 clones, with over 70% occurring only once. The specimen sequenced was peripheral blood. The receptors were sampled from a man in his 60s with active COVID-19.

The genes are TRBV3-1 (or the pseudogene TRBV3-2) and TRBJ2-7; perhaps TRBD1 as D (6 bases). V gave up 4 bases and J gave up 3 bases, with 10 bases separating them. Germline CDR1 is LGHDT and CDR2 is YNNKEL (reference sequence). The CDR3 totals 13 residues. CDR3 in DNA: TGTGCCAGCAGCCGGACAGCCCTCTACGAGCAGTACTTC. This encodes CASSRTALYEQYF.

The V call is TRBV5-1, the J call TRBJ2-7, with TRBD1 matching over 12 bases. Germline-derived CDR1 and CDR2 are SGHRS and YFSETQ. This CDR3 is 15 amino acids long. The J segment lost 3 bases and the V segment lost 3 bases, leaving 4 bases of the junction unmatched. The CDR3 loop is CASSWGQGASYEQYF. The CDR3 DNA reads TGCGCCAGCAGCTGGGGACAGGGGGCTAGCTACGAGCAGTACTTC.

V and J are TRBV24-1 and TRBJ2-1, with 7 bases identical to TRBD2. The germline V gene has CDR1 KGHDR and CDR2 SFDVKD. Trimming at V came to 3 bases and at J to 9 bases, leaving 13 bases not matched to a gene. The CDR3 length is 16 residues. The CDR3 sequence: CATSDTSGGGRGEQFF. Written as DNA, the CDR3 is TGTGCCACCAGTGATACCTCCGGCGGGGGTCGGGGTGAGCAGTTCTTC.

The chain recombines TRBV7-8 with TRBJ2-7; a weak D match, TRBD2 (6 bases). The CDR3 has 15 amino acids. V lost 1 base and J lost 3, with 13 bases in between. Germline CDR1 is SGHVS and CDR2 is FQNEAQ. This CDR3 reads CASSLGFLASYEQYF. The CDR3 DNA follows: TGTGCCAGCAGCTTAGGATTCCTAGCGAGCTACGAGCAGTACTTC.

The rearrangement links TRBV5-1 to TRBJ1-2, with 10 bases lining up with TRBD1. The CDR3 is 14 amino acids. J was trimmed by 7 bases and V by 0 bases; bases with no gene match: 3. CDR1 and CDR2 from the germline V gene are SGHRS and YFSETQ. CDR3 residues: CASSLGQGAFGYTF. The CDR3 bases are TGCGCCAGCAGCTTGGGACAGGGGGCATTTGGCTACACCTTC.

The CDR3 DNA sequence: TGTGCCAGCAGTGAATATGGACAGGGGGGAGGCTACACCTTC. Translating it yields CASSEYGQGGGYTF. The chain has TRBV25-1 and TRBJ1-2, with 10 bases fitting TRBD1. The CDR3 loop spans 14 amino acids. The trim removed 0 bases at V and 8 bases at J, leaving 3 bases unmatched. Germline lookup yields CDR1 MGHDK and CDR2 SYGVNS.

The chain carries TRBV5-1 and TRBJ2-2; the match to TRBD2 covers 9 bases. Germline CDR1 and CDR2: SGHRS and YFSETQ. V was clipped by 0 bases and J by 3 bases; unmatched bases: 12. The CDR3 loop spans 19 amino acids. The CDR3 bases are TGCGCCAGCAGCTTGGTTGGTAGCGGGGGTCCTTCGGACACCGGGGAGCTGTTTTTT. As protein: CASSLVGSGGPSDTGELFF.

J is TRBJ2-7 and V is TRBV6-5, with TRBD2 as a possible D gene (6 bases). V was trimmed by 6 bases and J by 2 bases, leaving 14 bases between them. CDR3 size: 14 residues. The germline CDR1 and CDR2 sequences are MNHEY and SVGAGI. CDR3 in DNA: TGTGCCAGCAGACCCGGCGGGACCACCTACGAGCAGTACTTC. This encodes CASRPGGTTYEQYF.

The V gene is TRBV7-8, the J gene TRBJ2-7; 9 bases match TRBD1. This CDR3 region has 15 residues. Per germline, CDR1 SGHVS and CDR2 FQNEAQ. Losses at the gene ends were 1 base for V and 0 bases for J; bases not matched to a gene: 1. CDR3 sequence: CASSLDRGLSYEQYF. CDR3 nucleotide sequence: TGTGCCAGCAGCTTAGACAGGGGGCTCTCCTACGAGCAGTACTTC.